This T cell receptor beta chain was sequenced for a study of blood T cell repertoires in COVID-19. TCRdb's copy holds only in-frame clones and misses some; the assay was immunoSEQ multiplex PCR. The sample has about 210,000 clones, 70% to 90% seen once. Sequences were obtained from peripheral blood. The TCR originated in a man aged 35-49 years with acute or convalescent COVID-19.

The CDR3 bases are TGTGCCAGTAGCCCGGGACAGGGGGCAAACGAGCAGTACTTC. This sequence encodes CASSPGQGANEQYF. The chain recombines TRBV19 with TRBJ2-7, with 12 bases lining up with TRBD1. In germline, CDR1 is LNHDA, CDR2 SQIVND (reference sequence). The V and J ends lost 6 bases and 5 bases, in that order; junction bases with no gene match: 5. There are 14 residues in the CDR3.